Listed below are T cell receptor beta chains from one sample, sequenced in a study of vaccination effects on CD4 cells after COVID-19. These receptors have no identified antigens. TCRdb's copy holds only in-frame clones and misses some; the assay was immunoSEQ multiplex PCR. The table has some 68,000 clones, 60% to 80% seen once. The sample consisted of CD4+ T cells from PBMCs cultured with HCoV-OC43 spike peptides, taken before COVID-19 vaccination. The receptor source for this set is a human donor who received a COVID-19 vaccine. CDR3s include the opening cysteine and the closing phenylalanine or tryptophan. Each record gives: J gene, CDR3 length, V gene, D gene, clone size, CDR3 protein, CDR3 DNA. D genes are given only for firm matches. Some rows have no size entry. The others give once, few or many, or a class for an expanded clone.

j_gene: TRBJ2-1
len: 15
v_gene: TRBV19
d_gene: NA
abundance: NA
CDR3aa: CASSMIAGGYNEQFF
CDR3nt: TGTGCCAGTAGTATGATCGCGGGCGGGTACAATGAGCAGTTCTTC

j_gene: TRBJ2-5
len: 14
v_gene: TRBV5-1
d_gene: TRBD2
abundance: NA
CDR3aa: CASRDGGAAETQYF
CDR3nt: TGCGCCAGCAGAGACGGGGGGGCCGCAGAGACCCAGTACTTC

j_gene: TRBJ1-6
len: 16
v_gene: TRBV7-2
d_gene: NA
abundance: NA
CDR3aa: CASSLGSAFDNSPLHF
CDR3nt: TGTGCCAGCAGCTTAGGGTCAGCCTTTGATAATTCACCCCTCCACTTT

j_gene: TRBJ1-4
len: 16
v_gene: TRBV7-3
d_gene: NA
abundance: NA
CDR3aa: CASSLSRVSTNEKLFF
CDR3nt: TGTGCCAGCAGCCTCTCCAGGGTCTCCACTAATGAAAAACTGTTTTTT

j_gene: TRBJ2-1
len: 16
v_gene: TRBV18
d_gene: TRBD2
abundance: NA
CDR3aa: CASSPLGLAGGNEQFF
CDR3nt: TGTGCCAGCTCACCGCTGGGACTAGCGGGGGGAAATGAGCAGTTCTTC

j_gene: TRBJ1-2
len: 14
v_gene: TRBV2
d_gene: TRBD1
abundance: NA
CDR3aa: CASSLGQGSVGYTF
CDR3nt: TGTGCCAGCAGCCTGGGACAGGGGTCAGTCGGCTACACCTTC

j_gene: TRBJ1-5
len: 15
v_gene: TRBV5-6
d_gene: NA
abundance: NA
CDR3aa: CASSLMEGGNQPQHF
CDR3nt: TGTGCCAGCAGCTTGATGGAGGGCGGCAATCAGCCCCAGCATTTT

j_gene: TRBJ2-1
len: 13
v_gene: TRBV10-3
d_gene: TRBD2
abundance: once
CDR3aa: CAILAGGRGEQFF
CDR3nt: TGTGCCATCCTAGCGGGGGGAAGAGGGGAGCAGTTCTTC

j_gene: TRBJ1-5
len: 13
v_gene: TRBV11-2
d_gene: NA
abundance: NA
CDR3aa: CASSPRSNQPQHF
CDR3nt: TGTGCCAGCAGCCCCCGGAGTAATCAGCCCCAGCATTTT

j_gene: TRBJ1-2
len: 13
v_gene: TRBV28
d_gene: NA
abundance: NA
CDR3aa: CASSLRAGYGYTF
CDR3nt: TGTGCCAGCAGTTTAAGGGCAGGCTATGGCTACACCTTC

j_gene: TRBJ2-3
len: 17
v_gene: TRBV24-1
d_gene: TRBD1
abundance: NA
CDR3aa: CATSDVGTGIRADTQYF
CDR3nt: TGTGCCACCAGTGATGTTGGGACAGGGATTAGGGCAGATACGCAGTATTTT

j_gene: TRBJ2-3
len: 15
v_gene: TRBV6-4
d_gene: TRBD1
abundance: NA
CDR3aa: CASSDSHRGPDTQYF
CDR3nt: TGTGCCAGCAGTGACTCGCACAGGGGCCCAGATACGCAGTATTTT

j_gene: TRBJ2-3
len: 15
v_gene: TRBV25-1
d_gene: NA
abundance: NA
CDR3aa: CASSHTRPSTDTQYF
CDR3nt: TGTGCCAGCAGTCACACCAGACCTAGCACAGATACGCAGTATTTT

j_gene: TRBJ1-3
len: 16
v_gene: TRBV5-1
d_gene: NA
abundance: few
CDR3aa: CASSLVGARYGNTIYF
CDR3nt: TGCGCCAGCAGCTTGGTGGGGGCGCGGTATGGAAACACCATATATTTT

j_gene: TRBJ2-3
len: 15
v_gene: TRBV10-1
d_gene: TRBD2
abundance: NA
CDR3aa: CASSAGRGGLDTQYF
CDR3nt: TGCGCCAGCAGTGCTGGGCGGGGGGGCCTGGATACGCAGTATTTT

j_gene: TRBJ2-3
len: 11
v_gene: TRBV10-1
d_gene: NA
abundance: NA
CDR3aa: CASGEGDTQYF
CDR3nt: TGCGCCAGCGGTGAGGGAGATACGCAGTATTTT

j_gene: TRBJ2-6
len: 16
v_gene: TRBV9
d_gene: NA
abundance: NA
CDR3aa: CASSAGGWAGANVLTF
CDR3nt: TGTGCCAGCAGCGCCGGCGGGTGGGCTGGGGCCAACGTCCTGACTTTC

j_gene: TRBJ1-4
len: 14
v_gene: TRBV3-1/TRBV3-2
d_gene: NA
abundance: NA
CDR3aa: CASSHTGAGEKLFF
CDR3nt: TGTGCCAGCAGTCACACGGGGGCTGGGGAAAAACTGTTTTTT

j_gene: TRBJ1-5
len: 15
v_gene: TRBV2
d_gene: NA
abundance: NA
CDR3aa: CASSEGRTSNQPQHF
CDR3nt: TGTGCCAGCTCTGAGGGACGGACTAGCAATCAGCCCCAGCATTTT

j_gene: TRBJ1-1
len: 14
v_gene: TRBV27
d_gene: NA
abundance: NA
CDR3aa: CASSLSRENTEAFF
CDR3nt: TGTGCCAGCAGTTTATCCAGAGAGAACACTGAAGCTTTCTTT

j_gene: TRBJ2-2
len: 15
v_gene: TRBV9
d_gene: NA
abundance: NA
CDR3aa: CASSKSGQNTGELFF
CDR3nt: TGTGCCAGCAGCAAATCCGGACAGAACACCGGGGAGCTGTTTTTT

j_gene: TRBJ2-5
len: 15
v_gene: TRBV18
d_gene: TRBD2
abundance: NA
CDR3aa: CASSPGTSGQETQYF
CDR3nt: TGTGCCAGCTCACCTGGGACTAGCGGACAAGAGACCCAGTACTTC

j_gene: TRBJ2-5
len: 16
v_gene: TRBV7-8
d_gene: TRBD1
abundance: NA
CDR3aa: CASSLRQGGRGETQYF
CDR3nt: TGTGCCAGCAGCTTAAGACAGGGGGGTCGCGGAGAGACCCAGTACTTC

j_gene: TRBJ2-2
len: 14
v_gene: TRBV28
d_gene: NA
abundance: NA
CDR3aa: CASLLTSNTGELFF
CDR3nt: TGTGCCAGCCTCCTGACGTCGAACACCGGGGAGCTGTTTTTT

j_gene: TRBJ2-6
len: 15
v_gene: TRBV27
d_gene: NA
abundance: NA
CDR3aa: CASSDRSSGANVLTF
CDR3nt: TGTGCCAGCAGTGACAGATCCTCTGGGGCCAACGTCCTGACTTTC

j_gene: TRBJ1-1
len: 12
v_gene: TRBV6-5
d_gene: NA
abundance: NA
CDR3aa: CASSSRWTEAFF
CDR3nt: TGTGCCAGCAGTTCGCGGTGGACTGAAGCTTTCTTT

j_gene: TRBJ2-3
len: 13
v_gene: TRBV29-1
d_gene: NA
abundance: few
CDR3aa: CSVESGGTDTQYF
CDR3nt: TGCAGCGTTGAATCGGGGGGCACAGATACGCAGTATTTT

j_gene: TRBJ1-5
len: 18
v_gene: TRBV6-1
d_gene: NA
abundance: few
CDR3aa: CASSETAWKGYRNQPQHF
CDR3nt: TGTGCCAGCAGTGAAACAGCTTGGAAGGGGTATCGCAATCAGCCCCAGCATTTT

j_gene: TRBJ1-3
len: 16
v_gene: TRBV4-1
d_gene: NA
abundance: NA
CDR3aa: CASSQPQGRSGNTIYF
CDR3nt: TGCGCCAGCAGCCAACCGCAGGGAAGGTCTGGAAACACCATATATTTT

j_gene: TRBJ2-5
len: 15
v_gene: TRBV5-1
d_gene: TRBD2
abundance: NA
CDR3aa: CASSFGGGYQETQYF
CDR3nt: TGCGCCAGCAGCTTTGGCGGGGGGTACCAAGAGACCCAGTACTTC

j_gene: TRBJ2-5
len: 16
v_gene: TRBV6-2/TRBV6-3
d_gene: TRBD2
abundance: NA
CDR3aa: CASSLSSGVRGETQYF
CDR3nt: TGTGCCAGCAGTTTGAGTAGCGGGGTGCGAGGAGAGACCCAGTACTTC

j_gene: TRBJ1-3
len: 16
v_gene: TRBV6-5
d_gene: NA
abundance: NA
CDR3aa: CASSYSGGRGGNTIYF
CDR3nt: TGTGCCAGCAGTTACTCGGGGGGCCGGGGTGGAAACACCATATATTTT

j_gene: TRBJ2-5
len: 13
v_gene: TRBV7-9
d_gene: NA
abundance: NA
CDR3aa: CASSPRRRETQYF
CDR3nt: TGTGCCAGCAGCCCCAGACGGCGAGAGACCCAGTACTTC

j_gene: TRBJ1-3
len: 15
v_gene: TRBV7-3
d_gene: NA
abundance: NA
CDR3aa: CASSIPQGTGNTIYF
CDR3nt: TGTGCCAGCAGCATACCACAGGGAACTGGAAACACCATATATTTT

j_gene: TRBJ1-6
len: 15
v_gene: TRBV5-1
d_gene: TRBD1
abundance: NA
CDR3aa: CASGRGQLEGEPLHF
CDR3nt: TGCGCCAGCGGACGGGGACAGCTTGAGGGAGAGCCCCTCCACTTT

j_gene: TRBJ1-1
len: 16
v_gene: TRBV5-1
d_gene: TRBD1
abundance: NA
CDR3aa: CASSLGVGQGKTEAFF
CDR3nt: TGCGCCAGCAGCTTGGGAGTGGGACAGGGGAAGACTGAAGCTTTCTTT

j_gene: TRBJ1-6
len: 15
v_gene: TRBV9
d_gene: TRBD1
abundance: NA
CDR3aa: CASSARGQSNSPLHF
CDR3nt: TGTGCCAGCAGCGCCAGGGGACAGTCAAATTCACCCCTCCACTTT

j_gene: TRBJ1-4
len: 13
v_gene: TRBV25-1
d_gene: NA
abundance: few
CDR3aa: CASKGRLGEKLFF
CDR3nt: TGTGCCAGCAAAGGACGGCTCGGTGAAAAACTGTTTTTT

j_gene: TRBJ1-5
len: 14
v_gene: TRBV28
d_gene: NA
abundance: NA
CDR3aa: CASSKGGNNQPQHF
CDR3nt: TGTGCCAGCAGCAAGGGAGGGAACAATCAGCCCCAGCATTTT

j_gene: TRBJ1-6
len: 13
v_gene: TRBV7-3
d_gene: NA
abundance: NA
CDR3aa: CASRDVGNSPLHF
CDR3nt: TGTGCCAGCCGGGACGTGGGAAATTCACCCCTCCACTTT

j_gene: TRBJ1-5
len: 14
v_gene: TRBV19
d_gene: NA
abundance: NA
CDR3aa: CASSRSPIGQPQHF
CDR3nt: TGTGCCAGTAGCCGGTCCCCAATCGGGCAGCCCCAGCATTTT

j_gene: TRBJ2-5
len: 15
v_gene: TRBV14
d_gene: NA
abundance: NA
CDR3aa: CASSLKMGFLETQYF
CDR3nt: TGTGCCAGCAGCCTTAAAATGGGGTTCTTGGAGACCCAGTACTTC

j_gene: TRBJ1-2
len: 14
v_gene: TRBV25-1
d_gene: TRBD1
abundance: NA
CDR3aa: CASRGQGGDYGYTF
CDR3nt: TGTGCCAGCAGAGGACAGGGAGGCGACTATGGCTACACCTTC

j_gene: TRBJ1-2
len: 13
v_gene: TRBV12-3/TRBV12-4
d_gene: NA
abundance: NA
CDR3aa: CATQTGGPRGYTF
CDR3nt: TGTGCCACCCAAACCGGGGGGCCCCGTGGCTACACCTTC

j_gene: TRBJ2-5
len: 14
v_gene: TRBV6-6
d_gene: TRBD1
abundance: NA
CDR3aa: CASRSPGQGETQYF
CDR3nt: TGTGCCAGCAGATCTCCTGGACAGGGTGAGACCCAGTACTTC

j_gene: TRBJ2-5
len: 15
v_gene: TRBV24-1
d_gene: TRBD2
abundance: NA
CDR3aa: CATSDQRGRQETQYF
CDR3nt: TGTGCCACCAGTGATCAGCGGGGGCGCCAAGAGACCCAGTACTTC

j_gene: TRBJ1-5
len: 13
v_gene: TRBV7-2
d_gene: TRBD1
abundance: NA
CDR3aa: CASSRQGNQPQHF
CDR3nt: TGTGCCAGCAGCCGACAGGGGAATCAGCCCCAGCATTTT

j_gene: TRBJ1-2
len: 15
v_gene: TRBV10-2
d_gene: NA
abundance: NA
CDR3aa: CASRRGGDTHPGYTF
CDR3nt: TGCGCCAGCAGGCGTGGGGGGGACACCCATCCTGGCTACACCTTC

j_gene: TRBJ2-5
len: 13
v_gene: TRBV9
d_gene: NA
abundance: NA
CDR3aa: CASSADIWGTQYF
CDR3nt: TGTGCCAGCAGCGCCGACATCTGGGGAACCCAGTACTTC

j_gene: TRBJ2-3
len: 14
v_gene: TRBV10-2
d_gene: TRBD2
abundance: NA
CDR3aa: CASSASGVADTQYF
CDR3nt: TGCGCCAGCAGTGCCAGCGGGGTAGCAGATACGCAGTATTTT

j_gene: TRBJ2-5
len: 13
v_gene: TRBV5-8
d_gene: NA
abundance: NA
CDR3aa: CASSFRREETQYF
CDR3nt: TGTGCCAGCAGCTTCAGAAGGGAAGAGACCCAGTACTTC

j_gene: TRBJ1-4
len: 16
v_gene: TRBV18
d_gene: TRBD1
abundance: NA
CDR3aa: CASSPGQGGTNEKLFF
CDR3nt: TGTGCCAGCTCACCAGGACAGGGGGGCACTAATGAAAAACTGTTTTTT

j_gene: TRBJ1-1
len: 11
v_gene: TRBV30
d_gene: NA
abundance: NA
CDR3aa: CAWRRNTEAFF
CDR3nt: TGTGCCTGGAGAAGGAACACTGAAGCTTTCTTT

j_gene: TRBJ1-6
len: 15
v_gene: TRBV7-2
d_gene: TRBD1
abundance: once
CDR3aa: CASSRQGSYNSPLHF
CDR3nt: TGTGCCAGCAGCAGACAGGGGAGTTATAATTCACCCCTCCACTTT

j_gene: TRBJ1-1
len: 14
v_gene: TRBV18
d_gene: NA
abundance: NA
CDR3aa: CASSPDRLGTEAFF
CDR3nt: TGTGCCAGCTCACCAGACCGCCTGGGCACTGAAGCTTTCTTT